This is a list of T cell receptor beta chains from one sample in a study of response to subunit inactivated influenza vaccine. One entry per CDR3 protein results from TCRdb running MiXCR on the RT-PCR reads. Here the sample spans over 800,000 distinct CDR3 sequences, over 20% being singletons. The material was PBMCs from blood, obtained about 5 days after vaccination. The source is a man aged 45-65 years who received an inactivated influenza vaccine. The CDR3 runs from the conserved cysteine through the conserved F or W. The D gene is left open where the match is weak. The size of a clone is reported for some rows only, either as once, few or many, or as a class for expanded clones.

TRBD1,TRBJ2-1,many,TRBV5-1,CASRMSGQGGNEQFF,TGCGCCAGCAGAATGTCAGGACAGGGGGGGAATGAGCAGTTCTTC
-,TRBJ2-1,-,TRBV7-2,CASSRTQGFLYNEQFF,TGTGCCAGCAGCCGAACTCAGGGCTTCCTTTACAATGAGCAGTTCTTC
TRBD1,TRBJ1-2,-,TRBV6-5,CASSYSGRGDRGGGYTF,TGTGCCAGCAGTTACTCCGGACGTGGGGACAGGGGGGGTGGCTACACCTTC
TRBD2,TRBJ2-5,few,TRBV15,CATTGLAKETQYF,TGTGCCACCACGGGACTAGCGAAGGAGACCCAGTACTTC
-,TRBJ2-7,many,TRBV29-1,CSVDSGSYEQYF,TGCAGCGTTGATTCGGGATCCTACGAGCAGTACTTC
TRBD1,TRBJ1-2,-,TRBV5-6,CASSGQGAGYTF,TGTGCCAGCAGCGGGCAGGGGGCTGGCTACACCTTC
TRBD2,TRBJ2-3,few,TRBV20-1,CSALNSAGEDTQYF,TGCAGTGCCTTGAACTCTGCGGGAGAAGATACGCAGTATTTT
-,TRBJ1-2,-,TRBV20-1,CSAQRAGADYGYTF,TGCAGTGCCCAGCGAGCGGGGGCCGACTATGGCTACACCTTC
-,TRBJ2-1,few,TRBV2,CASSDLARYNEQFF,TGTGCCAGCAGTGATCTAGCGAGATACAATGAGCAGTTCTTC
TRBD1,TRBJ2-7,many,TRBV12-3/TRBV12-4,CASSPGQQYEQYF,TGTGCCAGCAGTCCGGGACAGCAATACGAGCAGTACTTC
TRBD1,TRBJ1-2,-,TRBV6-2/TRBV6-3,CASSYSPDRGHGYTF,TGTGCCAGCAGTTACTCCCCGGACAGGGGCCATGGCTACACCTTC
TRBD2,TRBJ2-3,-,TRBV20-1,CSARVGRTLTDTQYF,TGCAGTGCTAGAGTCGGGAGGACTCTCACAGATACGCAGTATTTT
-,TRBJ2-1,-,TRBV7-9,CASSLGGSGMDEQFF,TGTGCCAGCAGCCTCGGGGGCTCCGGGATGGATGAGCAGTTCTTC
-,TRBJ2-7,-,TRBV7-2,CASSPWGAGAYEQYF,TGTGCCAGCAGCCCATGGGGGGCAGGGGCCTACGAGCAGTACTTC
-,TRBJ1-6,-,TRBV6-2/TRBV6-3,CASLAAPNSPLHF,TGTGCCAGCTTGGCGGCCCCCAATTCACCCCTCCACTTT
-,TRBJ2-2,-,TRBV14,CASSQVQGWTGELFF,TGTGCCAGCAGCCAAGTTCAAGGGTGGACCGGGGAGCTGTTTTTT
TRBD2,TRBJ2-2,-,TRBV27,CASSFTRSGRTTGELFF,TGTGCCAGCAGTTTTACTCGCAGCGGGAGGACCACCGGGGAGCTGTTTTTT
TRBD1,TRBJ2-7,-,TRBV7-8,CASSTRQGTNYEQYF,TGTGCCAGCAGCACCCGACAGGGAACGAACTACGAGCAGTACTTC
-,TRBJ1-1,-,TRBV10-3,CAINRDYGTEAFF,TGTGCCATCAACCGGGATTATGGCACTGAAGCTTTCTTT
TRBD2,TRBJ2-7,-,TRBV27,CASSFSGLAGGSLSYEQYF,TGTGCCAGCAGTTTCTCCGGGCTAGCGGGAGGTTCCCTCTCCTACGAGCAGTACTTC